This T cell receptor beta chain stems from a study of T cell changes during pregnancy in multiple sclerosis. V shed 0 bases and J shed 3 bases, with 7 bases lying between them. Germline values: CDR1 SGDLS, CDR2 YYNGEE. There are 14 residues in the CDR3. Sequencing used immunoSEQ multiplex PCR; TCRdb keeps in-frame clones, though not all of them. Of roughly 70,000 clones listed, around nine tenths are singletons. The rearrangement uses TRBV9 and TRBJ1-5; D not resolved. Sequences were derived from peripheral blood, sampled in the third trimester of pregnancy. This receptor was taken from a female donor with multiple sclerosis, enrolled in a pregnancy study. DNA for the CDR3: TGTGCCAGCAGCGTAGGCGGACTCAATCAGCCCCAGCATTTT. Translation: CASSVGGLNQPQHF.